The clone carrying this T cell receptor beta chain has more than one count but fewer than ten. No antigen is known for it. The sample is drawn from a study of CD8+ T cells in alopecia areata. cDNA serving as the sequencing template came from extracted, reverse transcribed RNA. The protocol was immunoSEQ multiplex PCR, while the TCRdb copy is restricted to in-frame clones and leaves out a portion. The sample consists of a few hundred thousand clones, 40% to 55% of them appearing once. V lost 5 bases and J 0 bases, leaving 13 bases between the germline ends. This CDR3 is 15 amino acids long. CDR1 MDHEN and CDR2 SYDVKM come from the germline V gene. Documented treatment: oral pan-JAK inhibitor, 5-10 mg twice daily. Findings and limits, study-wide: Tofacitinib did not eliminate many expanded lesional clones from scalp or blood. Scalp clonality, along with expanded CD8+ clones among the top 100, was significantly decreased by tofacitinib.

This TCR came from a human donor with alopecia areata. The sample in question was CD4+ T cells sorted from blood, obtained at approximately week 36, from a patient treated with tofacitinib. The chain is built from TRBV28 and TRBJ2-5; tentatively, D is TRBD1 (5 bases). The CDR3: CASSAQTAYQETQYF. The CDR3 bases are TGTGCCAGCAGTGCCCAGACAGCGTACCAAGAGACCCAGTACTTC.